Below, 4 T cell receptor beta chains from the same sample are listed, as sequenced in a study of blood T cell repertoires in COVID-19. Assay: immunoSEQ multiplex PCR; the TCRdb copy retains only in-frame clones and omits some. The table lists about 140,000 clones, approximately 87% of them singletons. Sequencing was done on a sample of PBMCs or T cells enriched from blood (not recorded which). These TCRs come from a man between 60 and 75 years old who had recovered from COVID-19.

V usage is TRBV9 and J usage is TRBJ2-2; 7 nucleotides align to TRBD2. Looked up from germline, CDR1 is SGDLS and CDR2 is YYNGEE. V gave up 4 bases and J gave up 4 bases; unmatched junction bases: 7. This CDR3 has 15 amino acids. The CDR3 DNA reads as TGTGCCAGCAGCCTTGCTGGGGGGGGCACCGGGGAGCTGTTTTTT. Protein product: CASSLAGGGTGELFF.

This chain joins TRBV9 and TRBJ2-7; 7 bases are shared with TRBD2. The germline CDR1 and CDR2 sequences are SGDLS and YYNGEE. This CDR3 region has 14 residues. After removal of 3 bases from V and 0 bases from J, the junction contained 3 bases not matched to a gene. This chain's CDR3 is CASSERDYSYEQYF. CDR3 nucleotide sequence: TGTGCCAGCAGCGAGAGGGACTACTCCTACGAGCAGTACTTC.

The CDR3 is CAWAQTSAAYEQYF. The CDR3 DNA is TGTGCCTGGGCCCAGACTAGCGCGGCCTACGAGCAGTACTTC. V and J are TRBV30 and TRBJ2-7, with 8 bases aligning to TRBD2. The junction had 8 bases not matched to a gene; V was cut back by 5 bases and J by 2 bases. Germline-derived CDR1 and CDR2 are GTSNPN and SVGIG (reference sequence). There are 14 residues in the CDR3. Full variable domain (rest looked up from reference TRBV30 and TRBJ2-7): SQTIHQWPATLVQPVGSPLSLECTVEGTSNPNLYWYRQAAGRGLQLLFYSVGIGQISSEVPQNLSASRPQDRQFILSSKKLLLSDSGFYLCAWAQTSAAYEQYFGPGTRLTVT.

This chain joins TRBV10-3 and TRBJ2-1; D not certain. The germline V gene has CDR1 ENHRY and CDR2 SYGVKD. Trimming took 7 bases from V and 9 from J, leaving 16 bases between them. This CDR3 spans 13 amino acids. The CDR3 reads CAITPEFESEQFF. The CDR3 bases are TGTGCCATCACTCCCGAGTTTGAGAGTGAGCAGTTCTTC.